A selection of T cell receptor beta chains follows, all from one sample in a study of T-cell memory formation after mild COVID-19. TCRdb analysed the 5' RACE reads with MiXCR anew, one entry per CDR3 protein. The sample lists about 210,000 distinct CDR3 sequences; approximately 30% were seen once. The source material was PBMCs or a T cell subset sorted from them (not recorded which). These receptors were obtained from an adult woman who had mild COVID-19 (a few samples of this study predate the infection). Cell type and time point are not known. CDR3s include the opening cysteine and the closing phenylalanine or tryptophan. D genes are given only for firm matches. Clone sizes are given selectively: once, few, many, or a class where the clone is expanded.

j_call v_call d_call clone_size cdr3_aa cdr3_nt
TRBJ2-1 TRBV12-3/TRBV12-4 NA few CASSLYGQFIF TGTGCCAGCAGTTTGTATGGACAGTTCATCTTC
TRBJ2-2 TRBV29-1 TRBD2 many CSAKLAGGNTGELFF TGCAGCGCCAAACTAGCGGGAGGGAACACCGGGGAGCTGTTTTTT
TRBJ2-7 TRBV7-9 NA NA CASSSPRDGESYEQYF TGTGCCAGCAGCAGCCCCCGGGACGGAGAATCCTACGAGCAGTACTTC
TRBJ2-3 TRBV6-2/TRBV6-3 TRBD2 NA CASSYSSSGGRDTQYF TGTGCCAGCAGTTACTCGAGTAGCGGGGGTAGAGATACGCAGTATTTT
TRBJ2-4 TRBV5-1 NA few CASSSEGQPENIQYF TGCGCCAGCAGCTCGGAGGGACAGCCGGAAAACATTCAGTACTTC
TRBJ2-6 TRBV6-6 NA few CASRSGTANVLTF TGTGCCAGCCGTTCCGGGACCGCTAACGTCCTGACTTTC
TRBJ1-5 TRBV30 NA NA CAWSRGRMVQPQHF TGTGCCTGGTCCAGGGGCCGTATGGTTCAGCCCCAGCATTTT
TRBJ2-7 TRBV6-1 TRBD1 NA CASSARGQGSYEQYF TGTGCCAGCAGTGCGAGGGGACAGGGGTCCTACGAGCAGTACTTC
TRBJ2-1 TRBV20-1 TRBD1 NA CSASPGQGRGEQFF TGCAGTGCTTCTCCGGGACAGGGACGGGGTGAGCAGTTCTTC
TRBJ2-3 TRBV7-3 TRBD2 NA CASSPALAGVATQYF TGTGCCAGCAGCCCAGCACTAGCGGGGGTTGCTACGCAGTATTTT
TRBJ2-3 TRBV12-3/TRBV12-4 TRBD2 few CASSPGLAFDTQYF TGTGCCAGCAGCCCGGGACTAGCATTCGATACGCAGTATTTT
TRBJ2-5 TRBV9 NA NA CASSVEGERDWETQYF TGTGCCAGCAGCGTAGAAGGTGAGAGAGATTGGGAGACCCAGTACTTC
TRBJ2-1 TRBV20-1 TRBD2 few CSARDLAGGPHEQFF TGCAGTGCTAGAGACCTAGCGGGAGGGCCTCATGAGCAGTTCTTC
TRBJ2-3 TRBV12-3/TRBV12-4 TRBD1 few CASSFRQGADTQYF TGTGCCAGCAGTTTTCGGCAGGGGGCAGATACGCAGTATTTT
TRBJ2-7 TRBV12-3/TRBV12-4 NA few CASSWGAYSYEQYF TGTGCCAGCAGTTGGGGGGCGTACTCCTACGAGCAGTACTTC
TRBJ2-5 TRBV7-3 NA NA CASSLLTGVQETQYF TGTGCCAGCAGCTTACTCACGGGGGTACAAGAGACCCAGTACTTC
TRBJ2-1 TRBV14 NA NA CASSPVGSGEQFF TGTGCCAGCAGCCCGGTTGGGAGCGGAGAGCAGTTCTTC
TRBJ1-1 TRBV7-6 TRBD1 NA CASSFRGGGEAFF TGTGCCAGCAGCTTCAGGGGGGGTGGTGAAGCTTTCTTT
TRBJ2-7 TRBV6-5 NA few CASSYLGTQLYEQYF TGTGCCAGCAGTTACCTAGGGACACAACTCTACGAGCAGTACTTC
TRBJ2-1 TRBV4-3 NA few CASLGGVLGEQFF TGCGCCAGTCTTGGGGGAGTATTAGGTGAGCAGTTCTTC
TRBJ2-3 TRBV4-1 TRBD1 NA CASSQDRGQGTDTQYF TGCGCCAGCAGCCAGGACAGGGGGCAGGGCACAGATACGCAGTATTTT
TRBJ2-7 TRBV5-1 NA few CASSLVRGQLHEQYF TGCGCCAGCAGCTTGGTCCGGGGACAACTCCACGAGCAGTACTTC
TRBJ2-7 TRBV6-2/TRBV6-3 NA NA CASSYLPGRDEQYF TGTGCCAGCAGTTACCTCCCCGGCCGAGACGAGCAGTACTTC
TRBJ1-1 TRBV29-1 NA few CSARSGSTEAFF TGCAGCGCCCGATCAGGGAGCACTGAAGCTTTCTTT
TRBJ1-3 TRBV18 NA NA CASSPSGTVSGNTIYF TGTGCCAGCTCACCATCTGGAACAGTCTCTGGAAACACCATATATTTT